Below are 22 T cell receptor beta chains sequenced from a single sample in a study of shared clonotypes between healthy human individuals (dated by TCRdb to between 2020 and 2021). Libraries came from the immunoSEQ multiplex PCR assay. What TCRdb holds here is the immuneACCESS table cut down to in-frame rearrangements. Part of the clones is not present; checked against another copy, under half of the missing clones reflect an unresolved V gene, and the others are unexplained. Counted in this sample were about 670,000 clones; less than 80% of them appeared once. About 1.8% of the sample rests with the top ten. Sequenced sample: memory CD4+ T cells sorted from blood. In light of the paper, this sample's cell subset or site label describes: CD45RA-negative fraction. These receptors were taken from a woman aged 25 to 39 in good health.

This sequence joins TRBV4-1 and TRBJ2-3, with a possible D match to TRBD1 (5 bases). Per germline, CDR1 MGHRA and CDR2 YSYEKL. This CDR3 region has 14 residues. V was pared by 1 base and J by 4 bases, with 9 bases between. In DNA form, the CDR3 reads TGCGCCAGCAGCCAAGTCCAGGGTCCAGATACGCAGTATTTT. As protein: CASSQVQGPDTQYF.

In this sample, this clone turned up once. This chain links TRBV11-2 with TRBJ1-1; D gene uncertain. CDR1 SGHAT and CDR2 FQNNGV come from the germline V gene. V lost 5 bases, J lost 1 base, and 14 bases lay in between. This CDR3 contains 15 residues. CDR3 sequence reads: CASSNGVRANTEAFF. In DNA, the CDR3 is TGTGCCAGCAGCAATGGCGTCCGGGCGAACACTGAAGCTTTCTTT. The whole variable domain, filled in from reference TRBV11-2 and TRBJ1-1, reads EAGVAQSPRYKIIEKRQSVAFWCNPISGHATLYWYQQILGQGPKLLIQFQNNGVVDDSQLPKDRFSAERLKGVDSTLKIQPAKLEDSAVYLCASSNGVRANTEAFFGQGTRLTVV.

CDR3 loop: CASSREGGWNTEAFF. In DNA, the CDR3 is TGTGCCAGCAGTAGGGAAGGTGGTTGGAACACTGAAGCTTTCTTT. The V gene is TRBV6-5, the J gene TRBJ1-1; D unresolved. Germline V gene sequence: CDR1 MNHEY, CDR2 SVGAGI. The CDR3 has 15 amino acids. Trimming took 5 bases from V and 1 from J, leaving 14 bases between them.

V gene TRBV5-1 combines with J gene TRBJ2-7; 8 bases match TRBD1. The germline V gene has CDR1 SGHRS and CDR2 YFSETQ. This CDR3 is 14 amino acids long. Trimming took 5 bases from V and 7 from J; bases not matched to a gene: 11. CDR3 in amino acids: CASSQDRALGEQYF. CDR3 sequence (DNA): TGCGCCAGCAGTCAGGACAGGGCTCTTGGGGAGCAGTACTTC.

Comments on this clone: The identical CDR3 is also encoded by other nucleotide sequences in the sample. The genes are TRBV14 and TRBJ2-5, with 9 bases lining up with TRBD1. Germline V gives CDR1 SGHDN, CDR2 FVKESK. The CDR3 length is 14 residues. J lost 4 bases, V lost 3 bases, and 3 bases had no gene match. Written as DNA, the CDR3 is TGTGCCAGCAGCCAGACGACAGGGGGAGAGACCCAGTACTTC. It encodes CASSQTTGGETQYF. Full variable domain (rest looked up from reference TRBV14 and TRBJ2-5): EAGVTQFPSHSVIEKGQTVTLRCDPISGHDNLYWYRRVMGKEIKFLLHFVKESKQDESGMPNNRFLAERTGGTYSTLKVQPAELEDSGVYFCASSQTTGGETQYFGPGTRLLVL.

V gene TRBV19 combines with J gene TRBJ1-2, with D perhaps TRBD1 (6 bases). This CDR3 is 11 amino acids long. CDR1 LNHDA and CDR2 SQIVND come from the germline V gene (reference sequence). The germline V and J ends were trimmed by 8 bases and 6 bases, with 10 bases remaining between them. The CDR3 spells CASGGGHGYTF. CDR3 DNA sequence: TGTGCCAGTGGAGGGGGACATGGCTACACCTTC.

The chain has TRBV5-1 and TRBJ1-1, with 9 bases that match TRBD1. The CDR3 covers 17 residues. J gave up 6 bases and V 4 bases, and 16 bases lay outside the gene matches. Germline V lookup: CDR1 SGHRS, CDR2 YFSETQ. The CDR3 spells CASSLRPPGQGVPEAFF. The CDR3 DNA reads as TGCGCCAGCAGCCTTAGACCTCCGGGACAGGGTGTACCTGAAGCTTTCTTT. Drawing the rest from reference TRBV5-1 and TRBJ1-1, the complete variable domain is KAGVTQTPRYLIKTRGQQVTLSCSPISGHRSVSWYQQTPGQGLQFLFEYFSETQRNKGNFPGRFSGRQFSNSRSEMNVSTLELGDSALYLCASSLRPPGQGVPEAFFGQGTRLTVV.

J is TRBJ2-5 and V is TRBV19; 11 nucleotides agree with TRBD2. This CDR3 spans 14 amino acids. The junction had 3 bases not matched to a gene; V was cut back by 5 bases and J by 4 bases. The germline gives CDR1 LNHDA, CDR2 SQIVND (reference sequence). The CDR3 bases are TGTGCCAGTAGTCTGACTAGCGGGACAGAGACCCAGTACTTC. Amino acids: CASSLTSGTETQYF.

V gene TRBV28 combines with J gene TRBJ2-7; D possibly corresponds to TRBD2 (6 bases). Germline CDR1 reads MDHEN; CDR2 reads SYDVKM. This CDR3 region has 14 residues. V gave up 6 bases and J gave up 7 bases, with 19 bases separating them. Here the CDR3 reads CASSQNNHRGEQYF. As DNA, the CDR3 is TGTGCCAGCAGCCAAAATAACCACCGGGGGGAGCAGTACTTC.

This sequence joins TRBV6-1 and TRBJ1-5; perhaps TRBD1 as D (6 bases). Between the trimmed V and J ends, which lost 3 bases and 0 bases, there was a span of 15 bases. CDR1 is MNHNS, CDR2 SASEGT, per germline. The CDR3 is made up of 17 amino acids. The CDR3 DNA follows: TGTGCCAGCAGTGACGGGGGAGGGACATATAGCAATCAGCCCCAGCATTTT. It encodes CASSDGGGTYSNQPQHF.

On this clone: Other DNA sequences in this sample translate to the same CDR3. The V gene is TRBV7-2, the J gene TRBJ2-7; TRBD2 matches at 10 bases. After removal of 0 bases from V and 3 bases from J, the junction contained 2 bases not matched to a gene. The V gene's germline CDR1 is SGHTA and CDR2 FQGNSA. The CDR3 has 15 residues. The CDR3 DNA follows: TGTGCCAGCAGCTTAGCGGCTAGCGGGAGCTACGAGCAGTACTTC. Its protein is CASSLAASGSYEQYF.

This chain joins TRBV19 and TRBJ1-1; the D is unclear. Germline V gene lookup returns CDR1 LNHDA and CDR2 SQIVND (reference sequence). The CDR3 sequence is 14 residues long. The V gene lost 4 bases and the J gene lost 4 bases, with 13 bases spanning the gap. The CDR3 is CASSTQRSATEAFF. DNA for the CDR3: TGTGCCAGTAGTACCCAAAGGAGCGCCACTGAAGCTTTCTTT.

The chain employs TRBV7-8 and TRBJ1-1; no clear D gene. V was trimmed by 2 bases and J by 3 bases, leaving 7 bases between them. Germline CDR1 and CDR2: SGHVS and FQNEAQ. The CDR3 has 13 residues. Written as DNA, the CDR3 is TGTGCCAGCAGCTTACTTGAGGACACTGAAGCTTTCTTT. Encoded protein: CASSLLEDTEAFF.

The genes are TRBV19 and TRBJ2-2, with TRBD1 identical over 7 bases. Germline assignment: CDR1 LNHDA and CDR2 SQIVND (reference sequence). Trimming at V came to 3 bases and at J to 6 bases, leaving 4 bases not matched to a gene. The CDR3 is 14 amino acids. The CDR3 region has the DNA TGTGCCAGTAGTATGGGCAGGGGGTCCGGGGAGCTGTTTTTT. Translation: CASSMGRGSGELFF.

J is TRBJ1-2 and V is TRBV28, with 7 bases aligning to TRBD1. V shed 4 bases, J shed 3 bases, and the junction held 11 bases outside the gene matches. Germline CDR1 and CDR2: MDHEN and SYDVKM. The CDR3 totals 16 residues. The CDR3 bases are TGTGCCAGCAGTTACTTGGACAGGAGGTCTGACTATGGCTACACCTTC. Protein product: CASSYLDRRSDYGYTF.

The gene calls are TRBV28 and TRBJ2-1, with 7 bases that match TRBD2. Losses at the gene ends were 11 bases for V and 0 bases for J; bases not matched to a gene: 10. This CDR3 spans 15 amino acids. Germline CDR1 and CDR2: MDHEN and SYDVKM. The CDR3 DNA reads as TGTGCCGGCCGCTCCAGCGGGGCCTCCTACAATGAGCAGTTCTTC. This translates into CAGRSSGASYNEQFF.

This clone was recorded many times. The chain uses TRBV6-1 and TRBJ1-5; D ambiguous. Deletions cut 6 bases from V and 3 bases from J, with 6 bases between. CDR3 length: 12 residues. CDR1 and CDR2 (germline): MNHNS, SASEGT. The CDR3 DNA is TGTGCCAGCAGGGCCGCCAATCAGCCCCAGCATTTT. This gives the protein CASRAANQPQHF.

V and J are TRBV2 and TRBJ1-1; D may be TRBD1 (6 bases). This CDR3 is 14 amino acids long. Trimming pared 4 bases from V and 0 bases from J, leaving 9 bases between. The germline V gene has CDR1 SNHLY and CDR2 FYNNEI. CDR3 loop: CASSGGGLNTEAFF. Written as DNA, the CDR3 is TGTGCCAGCAGTGGAGGGGGTCTGAACACTGAAGCTTTCTTT. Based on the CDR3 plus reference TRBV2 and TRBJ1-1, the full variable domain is EPEVTQTPSHQVTQMGQEVILRCVPISNHLYFYWYRQILGQKVEFLVSFYNNEISEKSEIFDDQFSVERPDGSNFTLKIRSTKLEDSAMYFCASSGGGLNTEAFFGQGTRLTVV.

CDR3 region: CASSFQGTDTQYF. As DNA, the CDR3 is TGTGCCAGCAGCTTTCAGGGCACAGATACGCAGTATTTT. V usage is TRBV7-8 and J usage is TRBJ2-3, with unresolved D. The CDR3 runs to 13 residues. In germline, CDR1 is SGHVS, CDR2 FQNEAQ. Trimming took off 3 bases at V and 1 base at J, with 5 bases between the two ends.

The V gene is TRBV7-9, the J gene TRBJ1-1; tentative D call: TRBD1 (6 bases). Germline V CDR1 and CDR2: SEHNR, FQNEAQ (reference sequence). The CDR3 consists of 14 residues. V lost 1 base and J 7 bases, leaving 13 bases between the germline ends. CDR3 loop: CASSLDGGYDEAFF. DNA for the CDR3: TGTGCCAGCAGCTTAGATGGGGGCTATGATGAAGCTTTCTTT.

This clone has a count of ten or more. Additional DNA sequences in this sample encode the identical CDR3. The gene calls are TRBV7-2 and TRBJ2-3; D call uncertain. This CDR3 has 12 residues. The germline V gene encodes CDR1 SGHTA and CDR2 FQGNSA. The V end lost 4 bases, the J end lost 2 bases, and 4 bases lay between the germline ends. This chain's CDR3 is CASSSFTDTQYF. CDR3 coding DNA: TGTGCCAGCAGCTCTTTCACAGATACGCAGTATTTT.

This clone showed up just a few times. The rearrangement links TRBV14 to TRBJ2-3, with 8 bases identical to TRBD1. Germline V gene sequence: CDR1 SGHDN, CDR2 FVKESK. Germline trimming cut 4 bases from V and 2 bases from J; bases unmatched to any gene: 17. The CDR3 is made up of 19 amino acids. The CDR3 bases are TGTGCCAGCAGCCGAGGACAGGGTGAAGTTTATGGGCTCACAGATACGCAGTATTTT. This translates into CASSRGQGEVYGLTDTQYF.